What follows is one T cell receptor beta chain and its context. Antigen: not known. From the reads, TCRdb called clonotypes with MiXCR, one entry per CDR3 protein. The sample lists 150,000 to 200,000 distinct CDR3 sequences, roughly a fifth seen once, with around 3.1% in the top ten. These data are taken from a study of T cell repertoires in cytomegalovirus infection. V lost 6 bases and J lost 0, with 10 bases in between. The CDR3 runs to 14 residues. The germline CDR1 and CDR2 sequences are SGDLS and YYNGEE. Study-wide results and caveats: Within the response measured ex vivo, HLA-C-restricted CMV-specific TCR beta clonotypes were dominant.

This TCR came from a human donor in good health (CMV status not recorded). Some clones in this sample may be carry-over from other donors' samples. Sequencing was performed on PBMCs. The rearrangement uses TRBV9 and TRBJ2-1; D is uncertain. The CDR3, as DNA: TGTGCCAGCACCCGGGTGGGCTCCTACAATGAGCAGTTCTTC. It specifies CASTRVGSYNEQFF.